The sequence of this TCR beta chain was determined in a study of T cell changes during pregnancy in multiple sclerosis. This CDR3 has 16 amino acids. V lost 0 bases and J 2 bases, leaving 14 bases between the germline ends. Looked up from germline, CDR1 is SGDLS and CDR2 is YYNGEE. Assay: immunoSEQ multiplex PCR; the TCRdb copy retains only in-frame clones and omits some. The sample has 60,000 to 85,000 clones, about nine tenths seen once. The material was peripheral blood, obtained in the first trimester of pregnancy. This sequence was found in a female donor with multiple sclerosis, enrolled in a pregnancy study. The chain employs TRBV9 and TRBJ2-5, with a tentative D call TRBD2 (6 bases). CDR3 sequence: CASSVGLPGDQETQYF. Written as DNA, the CDR3 is TGTGCCAGCAGCGTAGGGCTCCCGGGGGATCAAGAGACCCAGTACTTC.